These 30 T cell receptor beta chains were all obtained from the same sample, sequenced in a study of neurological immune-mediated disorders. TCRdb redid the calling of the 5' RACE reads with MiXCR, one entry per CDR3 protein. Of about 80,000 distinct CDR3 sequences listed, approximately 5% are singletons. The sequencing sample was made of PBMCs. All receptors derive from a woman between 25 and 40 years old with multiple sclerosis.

The CDR3 sequence: CSAPDRGLGYTF. The CDR3 coding sequence is TGCAGTGCGCCGGACAGGGGGCTTGGCTACACCTTC. V usage is TRBV20-1 and J usage is TRBJ1-2; 11 positions match TRBD1. CDR3 length equals 12 residues. Germline lookup yields CDR1 DFQATT and CDR2 SNEGSKA (reference sequence). The V and J ends lost 6 bases and 7 bases, in that order; junction bases with no gene match: 4.

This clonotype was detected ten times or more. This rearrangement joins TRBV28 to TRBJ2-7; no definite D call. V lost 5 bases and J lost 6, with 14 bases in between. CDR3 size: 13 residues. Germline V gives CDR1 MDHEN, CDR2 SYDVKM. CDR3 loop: CASSPQTPPEQYF. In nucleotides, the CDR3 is TGTGCCAGCAGTCCGCAGACTCCTCCCGAGCAGTACTTC.

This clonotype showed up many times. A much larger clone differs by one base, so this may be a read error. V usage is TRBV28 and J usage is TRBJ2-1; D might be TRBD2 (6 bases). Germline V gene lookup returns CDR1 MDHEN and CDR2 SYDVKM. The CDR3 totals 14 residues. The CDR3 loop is CANSLAGTHNEQFF. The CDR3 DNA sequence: TGTGCCAACAGTTTAGCCGGGACTCACAATGAGCAGTTCTTC.

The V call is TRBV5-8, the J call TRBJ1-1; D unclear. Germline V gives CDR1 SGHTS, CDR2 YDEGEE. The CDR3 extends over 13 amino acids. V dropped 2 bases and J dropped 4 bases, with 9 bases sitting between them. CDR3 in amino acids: CASSFPRVTEAFF. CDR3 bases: TGTGCCAGCAGCTTTCCCAGAGTCACTGAAGCTTTCTTT.

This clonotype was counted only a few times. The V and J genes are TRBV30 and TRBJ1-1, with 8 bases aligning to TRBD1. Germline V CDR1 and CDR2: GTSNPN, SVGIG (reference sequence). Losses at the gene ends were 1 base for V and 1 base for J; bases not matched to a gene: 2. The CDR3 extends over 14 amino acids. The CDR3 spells CAWSGGQGNTEAFF. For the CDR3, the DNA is TGTGCCTGGAGTGGTGGACAGGGGAACACTGAAGCTTTCTTT.

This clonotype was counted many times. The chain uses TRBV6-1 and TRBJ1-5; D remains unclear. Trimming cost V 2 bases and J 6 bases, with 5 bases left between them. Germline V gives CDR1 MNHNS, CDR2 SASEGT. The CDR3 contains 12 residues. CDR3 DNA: TGTGCCAGCAGTGAATGGAGTCAGCCCCAGCATTTT. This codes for CASSEWSQPQHF.

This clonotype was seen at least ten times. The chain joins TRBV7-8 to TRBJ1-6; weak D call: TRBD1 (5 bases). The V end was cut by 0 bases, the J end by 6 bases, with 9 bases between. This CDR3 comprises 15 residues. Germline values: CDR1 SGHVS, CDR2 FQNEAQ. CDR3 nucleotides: TGTGCCAGCAGCTTAGCTCCTCAGGGTAATTCACCCCTCCACTTT. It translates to CASSLAPQGNSPLHF.

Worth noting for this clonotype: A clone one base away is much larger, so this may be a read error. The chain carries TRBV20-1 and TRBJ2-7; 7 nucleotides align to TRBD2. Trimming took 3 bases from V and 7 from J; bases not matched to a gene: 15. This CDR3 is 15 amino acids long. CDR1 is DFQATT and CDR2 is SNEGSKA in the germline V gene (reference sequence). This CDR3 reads CSASMAGRSGEEQYF. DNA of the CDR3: TGCAGTGCTAGTATGGCCGGGAGGTCCGGGGAAGAGCAGTACTTC.

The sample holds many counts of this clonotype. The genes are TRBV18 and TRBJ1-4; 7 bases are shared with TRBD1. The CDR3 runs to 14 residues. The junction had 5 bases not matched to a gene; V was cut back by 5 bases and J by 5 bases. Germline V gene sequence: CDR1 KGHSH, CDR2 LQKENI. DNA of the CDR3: TGTGCCAGCTCAAGAGGGGGCGCAAATGAAAAACTGTTTTTT. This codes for CASSRGGANEKLFF.

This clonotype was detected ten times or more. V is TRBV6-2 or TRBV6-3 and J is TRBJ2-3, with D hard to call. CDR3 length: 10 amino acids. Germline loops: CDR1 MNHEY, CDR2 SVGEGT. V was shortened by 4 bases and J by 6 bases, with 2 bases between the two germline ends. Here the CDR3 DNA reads TGTGCCAGCAGTTTGGATACGCAGTATTTT. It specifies CASSLDTQYF.

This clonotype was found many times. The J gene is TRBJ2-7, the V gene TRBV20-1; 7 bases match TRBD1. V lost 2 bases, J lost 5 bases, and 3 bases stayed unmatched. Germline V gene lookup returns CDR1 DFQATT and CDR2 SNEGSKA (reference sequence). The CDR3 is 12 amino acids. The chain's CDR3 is CSARRDSDEQYF. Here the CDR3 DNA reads TGCAGTGCTAGAAGGGACAGCGACGAGCAGTACTTC.

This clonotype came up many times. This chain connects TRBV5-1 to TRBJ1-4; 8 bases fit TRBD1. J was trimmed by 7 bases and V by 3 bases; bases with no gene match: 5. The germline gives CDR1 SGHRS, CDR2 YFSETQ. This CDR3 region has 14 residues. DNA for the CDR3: TGCGCCAGCAGCTGGACAGGGTCGGGTGAAAAACTGTTTTTT. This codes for CASSWTGSGEKLFF.

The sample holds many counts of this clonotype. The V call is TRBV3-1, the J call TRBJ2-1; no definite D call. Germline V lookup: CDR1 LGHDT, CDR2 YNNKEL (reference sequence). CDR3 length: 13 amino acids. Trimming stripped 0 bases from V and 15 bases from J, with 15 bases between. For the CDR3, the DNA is TGTGCCAGCAGCCAAGATCTCAGTCCCGGGCTGTTCTTC. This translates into CASSQDLSPGLFF.

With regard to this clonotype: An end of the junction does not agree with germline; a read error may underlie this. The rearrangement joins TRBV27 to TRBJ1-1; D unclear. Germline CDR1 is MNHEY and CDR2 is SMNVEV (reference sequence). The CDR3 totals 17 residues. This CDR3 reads CTSSLSTVNPLNTEAFF. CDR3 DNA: TGCACCAGCAGTTTATCCACAGTGAATCCCTTGAACACTGAAGCTTTCTTT.

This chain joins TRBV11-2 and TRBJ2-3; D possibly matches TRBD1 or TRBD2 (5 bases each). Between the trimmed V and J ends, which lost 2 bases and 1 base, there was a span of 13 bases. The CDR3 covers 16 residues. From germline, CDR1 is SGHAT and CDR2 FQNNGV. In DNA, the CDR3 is TGTGCCAGCAGCTTACTTGAGGGGAAGGGCACAGATACGCAGTATTTT. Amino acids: CASSLLEGKGTDTQYF.

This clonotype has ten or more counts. The CDR3 region has the DNA TGCAGTGCTGGACAGGTCGGAGTAATCTCCGAGCAGTACTTC. Its protein product is CSAGQVGVISEQYF. This rearrangement joins TRBV20-1 to TRBJ2-7; 7 bases align to TRBD1. Looked up from germline, CDR1 is DFQATT and CDR2 is SNEGSKA (reference sequence). This CDR3 spans 14 amino acids. The J segment lost 6 bases and the V segment lost 5 bases, leaving 13 bases of the junction unmatched.

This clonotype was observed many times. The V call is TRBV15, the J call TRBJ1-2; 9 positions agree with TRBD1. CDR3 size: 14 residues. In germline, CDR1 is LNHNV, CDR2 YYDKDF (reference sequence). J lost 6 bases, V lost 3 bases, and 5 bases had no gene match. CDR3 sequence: CATSSRTGVDGYTF. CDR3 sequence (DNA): TGTGCCACCAGCAGTCGGACAGGGGTGGATGGCTACACCTTC.

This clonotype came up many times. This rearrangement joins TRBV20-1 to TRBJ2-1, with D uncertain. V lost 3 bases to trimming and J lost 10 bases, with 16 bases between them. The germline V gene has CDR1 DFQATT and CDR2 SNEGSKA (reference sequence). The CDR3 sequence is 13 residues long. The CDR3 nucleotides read TGCAGTGCTAGTTCCCTCGGTGTCCGGGAGCAGTTCTTC. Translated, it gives CSASSLGVREQFF.

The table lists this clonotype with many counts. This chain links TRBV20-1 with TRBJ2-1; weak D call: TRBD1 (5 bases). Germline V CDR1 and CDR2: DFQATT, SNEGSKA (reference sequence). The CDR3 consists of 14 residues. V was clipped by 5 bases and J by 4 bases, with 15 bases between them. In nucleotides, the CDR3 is TGCAGTGCTCGTGGGGCTGGCGGATACAATGAGCAGTTCTTC. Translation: CSARGAGGYNEQFF.

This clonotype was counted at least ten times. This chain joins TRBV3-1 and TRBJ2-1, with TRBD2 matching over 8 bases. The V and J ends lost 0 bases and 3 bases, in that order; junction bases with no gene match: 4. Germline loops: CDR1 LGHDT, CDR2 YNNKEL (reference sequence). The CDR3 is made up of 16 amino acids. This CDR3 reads CASSQETSGNYNEQFF. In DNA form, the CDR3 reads TGTGCCAGCAGCCAAGAAACTAGCGGTAACTACAATGAGCAGTTCTTC.

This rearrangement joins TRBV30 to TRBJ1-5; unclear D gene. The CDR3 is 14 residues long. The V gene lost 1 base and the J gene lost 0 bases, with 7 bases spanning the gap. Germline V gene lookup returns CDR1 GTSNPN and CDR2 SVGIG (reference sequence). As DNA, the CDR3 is TGTGCCTGGAGTGACAGCGATAGCAATCAGCCCCAGCATTTT. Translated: CAWSDSDSNQPQHF. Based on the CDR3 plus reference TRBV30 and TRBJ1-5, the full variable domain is SQTIHQWPATLVQPVGSPLSLECTVEGTSNPNLYWYRQAAGRGLQLLFYSVGIGQISSEVPQNLSASRPQDRQFILSSKKLLLSDSGFYLCAWSDSDSNQPQHFGDGTRLSIL.

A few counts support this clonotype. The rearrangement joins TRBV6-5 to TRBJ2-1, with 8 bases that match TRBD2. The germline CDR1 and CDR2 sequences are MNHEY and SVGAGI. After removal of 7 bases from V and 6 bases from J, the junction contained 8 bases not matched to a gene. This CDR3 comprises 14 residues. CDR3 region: CASTPGLAGNEQFF. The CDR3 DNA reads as TGTGCCAGCACCCCAGGACTAGCTGGCAATGAGCAGTTCTTC.

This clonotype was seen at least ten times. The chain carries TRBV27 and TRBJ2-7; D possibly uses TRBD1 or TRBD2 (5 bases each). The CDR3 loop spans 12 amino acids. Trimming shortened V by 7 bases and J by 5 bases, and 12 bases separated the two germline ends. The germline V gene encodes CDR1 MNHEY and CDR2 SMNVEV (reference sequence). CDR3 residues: CASIGAGHEQYF. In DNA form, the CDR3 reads TGTGCCAGCATCGGGGCCGGACACGAGCAGTACTTC.

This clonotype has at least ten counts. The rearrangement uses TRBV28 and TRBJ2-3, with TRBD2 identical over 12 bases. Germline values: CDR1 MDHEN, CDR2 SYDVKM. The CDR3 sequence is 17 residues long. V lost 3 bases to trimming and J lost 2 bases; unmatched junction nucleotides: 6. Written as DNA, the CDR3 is TGTGCCAGCAGTTTTCGGGCTAGCGGGAGGGTCACAGATACGCAGTATTTT. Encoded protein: CASSFRASGRVTDTQYF.

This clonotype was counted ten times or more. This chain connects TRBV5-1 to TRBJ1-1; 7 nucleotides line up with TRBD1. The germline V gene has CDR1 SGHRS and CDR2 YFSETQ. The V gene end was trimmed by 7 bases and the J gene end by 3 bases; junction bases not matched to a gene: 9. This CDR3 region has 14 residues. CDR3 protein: CASLGQVGDTEAFF. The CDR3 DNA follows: TGCGCCAGCCTAGGACAGGTAGGGGACACTGAAGCTTTCTTT.

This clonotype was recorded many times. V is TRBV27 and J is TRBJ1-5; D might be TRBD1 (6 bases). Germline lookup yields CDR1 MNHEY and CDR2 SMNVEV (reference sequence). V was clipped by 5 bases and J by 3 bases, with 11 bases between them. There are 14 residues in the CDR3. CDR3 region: CASSAWTANQPQHF. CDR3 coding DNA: TGTGCCAGCAGTGCTTGGACAGCCAATCAGCCCCAGCATTTT.

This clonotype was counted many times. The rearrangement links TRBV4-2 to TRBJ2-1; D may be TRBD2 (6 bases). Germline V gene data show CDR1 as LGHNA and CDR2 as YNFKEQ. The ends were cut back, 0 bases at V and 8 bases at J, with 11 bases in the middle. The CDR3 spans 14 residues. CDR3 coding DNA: TGTGCCAGCAGCCAAGATACTAGCAACGATGAGCAGTTCTTC. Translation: CASSQDTSNDEQFF.

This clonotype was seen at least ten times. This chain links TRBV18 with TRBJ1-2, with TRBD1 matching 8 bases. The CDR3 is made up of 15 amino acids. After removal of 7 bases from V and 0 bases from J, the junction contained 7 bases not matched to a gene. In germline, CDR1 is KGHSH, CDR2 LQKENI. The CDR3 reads CASLAGGPANYGYTF. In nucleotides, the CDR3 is TGTGCCAGCTTGGCAGGGGGCCCGGCTAACTATGGCTACACCTTC. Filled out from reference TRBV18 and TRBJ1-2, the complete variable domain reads NAGVMQNPRHLVRRRGQEARLRCSPMKGHSHVYWYRQLPEEGLKFMVYLQKENIIDESGMPKERFSAEFPKEGPSILRIQQVVRGDSAAYFCASLAGGPANYGYTFGSGTRLTVV.

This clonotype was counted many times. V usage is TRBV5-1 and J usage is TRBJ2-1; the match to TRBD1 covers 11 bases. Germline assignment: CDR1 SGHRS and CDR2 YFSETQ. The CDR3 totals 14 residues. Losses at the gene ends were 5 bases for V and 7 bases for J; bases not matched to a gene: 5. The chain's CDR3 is CASSPGTGGNEQFF. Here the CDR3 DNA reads TGCGCCAGCAGTCCCGGGACAGGGGGGAATGAGCAGTTCTTC.

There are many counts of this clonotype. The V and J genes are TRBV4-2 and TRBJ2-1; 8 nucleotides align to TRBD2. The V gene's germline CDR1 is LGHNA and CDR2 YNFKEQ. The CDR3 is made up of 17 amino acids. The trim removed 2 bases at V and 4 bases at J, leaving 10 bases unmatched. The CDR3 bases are TGTGCCAGCAGCCAAACCCTCAGACGGGGGGGTTACAATGAGCAGTTCTTC. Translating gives CASSQTLRRGGYNEQFF.